This TCR beta chain was profiled in a study of control samples from healthy donors and cancer patients. Repertoires were generated with immunoSEQ multiplex PCR, while TCRdb's copy carries only in-frame clones and drops some. The profile shows some 120,000 clones, over 75% of them singletons. Sample: blood. The origin of this receptor is a man aged 50 or older in good health.

The CDR3 DNA follows: TGTGCCAGCAGCTCGGGACAGGGGAGCTCACCCCTCCACTTT. It specifies CASSSGQGSSPLHF. The rearrangement joins TRBV7-3 to TRBJ1-6, with TRBD1 matching over 10 bases. CDR1 and CDR2 (germline): SGHTA, FQGTGA. J was trimmed by 10 bases and V by 4 bases; bases with no gene match: 4. The CDR3 totals 14 residues.